This T cell receptor beta chain emerged from a study of T cell responses to AZD1222 COVID-19 vaccine. Method: immunoSEQ multiplex PCR; TCRdb's copy keeps in-frame clones and lacks some. The table records roughly 120,000 clones, 80% to 90% of them present only once. This CDR3 is 15 amino acids long. Germline-derived CDR1 and CDR2 are SGHKS and YYEKEE (reference sequence). J gave up 2 bases and V 4 bases, and 4 bases lay outside the gene matches. The study's findings and limits: Spike-specific TCR depth and breadth grew after two AZD1222 doses. Only 5 or 6 people who got AZD1222 tested seropositive at baseline. The donors showed a predominance of white British ancestry and of females, with possible underestimation of clonal diversity. No day 14 peak samples; only post-peak repertoires were characterized.

Concerning this clone itself: Its antigen is currently unknown.

The specimen was peripheral blood, collected on day 0 of AZD1222 vaccination. This TCR was recovered from an adult in good health. This chain joins TRBV5-5 and TRBJ1-5; 9 bases match TRBD1. The DNA for the CDR3 is TGTGCCAGCAGCGTACAGGGGGCCGGCAATCAGCCCCAGCATTTT. Protein product: CASSVQGAGNQPQHF.